The 28 T cell receptor beta chains below come from one sample, sequenced in a study of persistence of HIV-infected CD4 T cells. This was the immunoSEQ version 4 assay in survey mode. Assay used: immunoSEQ multiplex PCR; TCRdb lists only in-frame clones, some missing. Here the sample spans about 46,000 clones, over 80% being singletons. Cells were stimulated nonspecifically with anti-CD3/anti-CD28 magnetic beads. Responding CD4+ T cells were sorted by upregulation of both CD40 ligand and CD69. These TCRs' antigens remain unknown. Sequenced material: CD4+ T cells sorted from PBMCs after roughly 19-hour stimulation, taken from a patient who received antiretroviral therapy. Source of these receptors: an adult woman with HIV who was CMV-seropositive.

This rearrangement joins TRBV14 to TRBJ1-4; possibly TRBD1 for D (5 bases). There are 16 residues in the CDR3. Trimming stripped 5 bases from V and 8 bases from J, with 21 bases between. The germline CDR1 and CDR2 sequences are SGHDN and FVKESK. The chain's CDR3 is CASSSLGPAGGEKLFF. The CDR3 bases are TGTGCCAGCAGCTCGTTGGGACCTGCCGGGGGGGAAAAACTGTTTTTT.

The chain has TRBV18 and TRBJ2-4; tentatively, D is TRBD1 (6 bases). This CDR3 spans 13 amino acids. Germline V lookup: CDR1 KGHSH, CDR2 LQKENI. Trimming left V 1 base short and J 8 bases short, with 9 bases between. CDR3 loop: CASSPRTVDIQYF. DNA for the CDR3: TGTGCCAGCTCACCACGGACAGTTGACATTCAGTACTTC. Using reference TRBV18 and TRBJ2-4 for the parts outside the CDR3, the full variable domain is NAGVMQNPRHLVRRRGQEARLRCSPMKGHSHVYWYRQLPEEGLKFMVYLQKENIIDESGMPKERFSAEFPKEGPSILRIQQVVRGDSAAYFCASSPRTVDIQYFGAGTRLSVL.

This chain connects TRBV7-8 to TRBJ1-2; possible D gene TRBD1, 5 bases. Germline lookup yields CDR1 SGHVS and CDR2 FQNEAQ. The CDR3 consists of 15 residues. Trimming left V 5 bases short and J 7 bases short, with 20 bases between. In DNA, the CDR3 is TGTGCCAGCAGCCCAAGCGACAGTATGACTGGTGGCTACACCTTC. As protein: CASSPSDSMTGGYTF.

This chain joins TRBV28 and TRBJ1-2; TRBD1 aligns across 7 bases. Germline CDR1 reads MDHEN; CDR2 reads SYDVKM. V dropped 6 bases and J dropped 4; count of bases not matched to a gene: 2. This CDR3 is 12 amino acids long. CDR3 sequence (DNA): TGTGCCAGCAGGAGGGACAGCTATGGCTACACCTTC. Its protein is CASRRDSYGYTF.

This clone was counted a few times. At the DNA level, this CDR3 is encoded by other sequences in the same sample as well. The rearrangement joins TRBV18 to TRBJ2-7; the D gene is possibly TRBD2 (6 bases). Germline V gene sequence: CDR1 KGHSH, CDR2 LQKENI. V was shortened by 3 bases and J by 7 bases, with 13 bases between the two germline ends. This CDR3 is 13 amino acids long. CDR3 nucleotide sequence: TGTGCCAGCTCACCGGGGGAGGCGGGGGAGCAGTACTTC. Translating gives CASSPGEAGEQYF.

The chain employs TRBV7-6 and TRBJ2-3; no firm D call. The CDR3 covers 15 residues. CDR1 and CDR2 from the germline V gene are SGHVS and FNYEAQ. Trimming shortened V by 0 bases and J by 1 base, and 8 bases separated the two germline ends. The DNA of the CDR3 is TGTGCCAGCAGCTTAGCGCTGTCGGGCACAGATACGCAGTATTTT. Its translation: CASSLALSGTDTQYF.

The rearrangement uses TRBV18 and TRBJ1-1, with D possibly TRBD1 on 6 matching bases. The CDR3 is 13 amino acids. From germline, CDR1 is KGHSH and CDR2 LQKENI. Trimming removed 6 bases at V and 6 bases at J, with 14 bases between. The CDR3, as DNA: TGTGCCAGCTCCCGTACAGGGATGGCTGAAGCTTTCTTT. Translating it yields CASSRTGMAEAFF.

CDR3 sequence: CSVDKPGRRKETQYF. In nucleotides, the CDR3 is TGCAGCGTTGATAAGCCGGGACGGAGGAAAGAGACCCAGTACTTC. The chain links TRBV29-1 to TRBJ2-5; D possibly matches TRBD1 or TRBD2 (5 bases each). CDR3 length equals 15 residues. Germline V CDR1 and CDR2: SQVTM, ANQGSEA. The V gene lost 3 bases and the J gene lost 3 bases, with 17 bases spanning the gap.

This clone was detected a few times. The gene calls are TRBV19 and TRBJ1-1, with D possibly TRBD1 on 5 matching bases. The germline gives CDR1 LNHDA, CDR2 SQIVND (reference sequence). The CDR3 loop spans 16 amino acids. With 5 bases removed from V and 0 bases from J, the gap between germline ends came to 16 bases. CDR3 residues: CASSPQGRKLNTEAFF. CDR3 bases: TGTGCCAGTAGTCCGCAGGGTAGAAAGCTGAACACTGAAGCTTTCTTT.

V usage is TRBV18 and J usage is TRBJ1-2, with a weak D call TRBD1 (6 bases). Trimming cost V 3 bases and J 2 bases, with 13 bases left between them. Germline V gives CDR1 KGHSH, CDR2 LQKENI. This CDR3 spans 15 amino acids. In nucleotides, the CDR3 is TGTGCCAGCTCACCTGGGGGCGGCCAAAACTATGGCTACACCTTC. It is translated as CASSPGGGQNYGYTF.

This clone was observed a handful of times. J is TRBJ2-7 and V is TRBV28; D is possibly TRBD1 (9 bases). Per the germline V gene, CDR1 is MDHEN and CDR2 is SYDVKM. Trimming stripped 7 bases from V and 6 bases from J, with 22 bases between. The CDR3 totals 15 residues. This chain's CDR3 is CASTPGGGTGREQYF. The CDR3, as DNA: TGTGCCAGCACCCCCGGGGGGGGGACAGGGCGCGAGCAGTACTTC.

The rearrangement joins TRBV2 to TRBJ1-2, with D possibly TRBD1 on 5 matching bases. Germline V gene lookup returns CDR1 SNHLY and CDR2 FYNNEI. The CDR3 extends over 16 amino acids. V gave up 1 base and J gave up 10 bases, with 22 bases separating them. The CDR3 DNA reads as TGTGCCAGCAGTGAAGGCTTTGGTCAGGGCTTGTTACTCTACACCTTC. Its protein product is CASSEGFGQGLLLYTF. The entire variable domain, with the rest obtained from reference TRBV2 and TRBJ1-2, is as follows: EPEVTQTPSHQVTQMGQEVILRCVPISNHLYFYWYRQILGQKVEFLVSFYNNEISEKSEIFDDQFSVERPDGSNFTLKIRSTKLEDSAMYFCASSEGFGQGLLLYTFGSGTRLTVV.

This clone was found once. J is TRBJ1-1 and V is TRBV28; maybe TRBD1 (6 bases). The V gene lost 5 bases and the J gene lost 1 base, with 14 bases spanning the gap. CDR3 length: 15 amino acids. CDR1 and CDR2 from the germline V gene are MDHEN and SYDVKM. The CDR3 spells CASSRGGAGNTEAFF. CDR3 DNA: TGTGCCAGCAGTAGGGGGGGCGCTGGGAACACTGAAGCTTTCTTT.

DNA for the CDR3: TGTGCCAGCAGTTTTGCAGGGGTAAGCGAGCAGTACTTC. This translates into CASSFAGVSEQYF. The rearrangement uses TRBV27 and TRBJ2-7, with TRBD1 as a possible D gene (6 bases). CDR1 and CDR2 (germline): MNHEY, SMNVEV (reference sequence). This CDR3 has 13 residues. V shed 3 bases and J shed 6 bases, with 12 bases lying between them.

V gene TRBV7-6 combines with J gene TRBJ1-1; D remains unclear. The CDR3 contains 13 residues. Germline CDR1 is SGHVS and CDR2 is FNYEAQ. V was clipped by 2 bases and J by 11 bases, with 15 bases between them. The DNA of the CDR3 is TGTGCCAGCAGCTTAATGGCGGCAACGGAGGCTTTCTTT. Its protein product is CASSLMAATEAFF. The full variable domain, with the rest looked up from reference TRBV7-6 and TRBJ1-1, is GAGVSQSPRYKVTKRGQDVALRCDPISGHVSLYWYRQALGQGPEFLTYFNYEAQQDKSGLPNDRFSAERPEGSISTLTIQRTEQRDSAMYRCASSLMAATEAFFGQGTRLTVV.

The J gene is TRBJ2-5, the V gene TRBV5-1, with D maybe TRBD1 (5 bases). The CDR3 loop spans 13 amino acids. Trimming pared 1 base from V and 5 bases from J, leaving 9 bases between. Germline CDR1 reads SGHRS; CDR2 reads YFSETQ. In DNA form, the CDR3 reads TGCGCCAGCAGCTTGACGAAGGGGGAGACCCAGTACTTC. This encodes CASSLTKGETQYF. Variable domain in full (rest from reference TRBV5-1 and TRBJ2-5): KAGVTQTPRYLIKTRGQQVTLSCSPISGHRSVSWYQQTPGQGLQFLFEYFSETQRNKGNFPGRFSGRQFSNSRSEMNVSTLELGDSALYLCASSLTKGETQYFGPGTRLLVL.

This CDR3 reads CASSLGTKNTEAFF. CDR3 DNA: TGTGCCAGCAGCTTAGGCACGAAAAACACTGAAGCTTTCTTT. This chain connects TRBV11-1 to TRBJ1-1; no clear D. Germline assignment: CDR1 SGHAT and CDR2 FQDESV (reference sequence). The ends were cut back, 1 base at V and 2 bases at J, with 8 bases in the middle. The CDR3 covers 14 residues.

V is TRBV19 and J is TRBJ2-2, with 10 bases identical to TRBD2. The germline V gene encodes CDR1 LNHDA and CDR2 SQIVND (reference sequence). There are 16 residues in the CDR3. V gave up 4 bases and J gave up 5 bases; unmatched junction bases: 7. The CDR3 DNA sequence: TGTGCCAGTAGTAAGCGGGAGGGCATCGGTACCGGGGAGCTGTTTTTT. It codes for CASSKREGIGTGELFF.

CDR3 amino acids: CAISELGGRETQYF. The CDR3 coding sequence is TGTGCCATCAGTGAGTTGGGGGGACGCGAGACCCAGTACTTC. V is TRBV10-3 and J is TRBJ2-5; the D gene is possibly TRBD2 (6 bases). V was shortened by 1 base and J by 5 bases, with 11 bases between the two germline ends. The CDR3 totals 14 residues. Germline lookup yields CDR1 ENHRY and CDR2 SYGVKD.

The chain combines TRBV19 with TRBJ1-4; tentative D call: TRBD1 (5 bases). The CDR3 consists of 14 residues. V lost 8 bases and J 8 bases, leaving 18 bases between the germline ends. CDR1 and CDR2 from the germline V gene are LNHDA and SQIVND (reference sequence). The CDR3 DNA follows: TGTGCCAGTCGCGGGTCCGGGGCGGGGGAAAAACTGTTTTTT. Translation: CASRGSGAGEKLFF.

The V call is TRBV30, the J call TRBJ1-6, with D hard to call. CDR3 size: 16 residues. V was shortened by 0 bases and J by 9 bases, with 18 bases between the two germline ends. Germline CDR1 GTSNPN, CDR2 SVGIG (reference sequence). The chain's CDR3 is CAWSVSAGLSGSPLHF. CDR3 in DNA: TGTGCCTGGAGTGTATCGGCGGGTTTGTCCGGTTCACCCCTCCACTTT.

The CDR3 nucleotides are TGTGCCAGCAGGAGACAGGGGCGCGGCTACACCTTC. Its protein product is CASRRQGRGYTF. The chain combines TRBV6-4 with TRBJ1-2; 8 nucleotides agree with TRBD1. This CDR3 region has 12 residues. Per germline, CDR1 MRHNA and CDR2 SNTAGT. J was trimmed by 8 bases and V by 6 bases; bases with no gene match: 5.

The chain combines TRBV24-1 with TRBJ1-3, with D possibly TRBD1 on 5 matching bases. Trimming removed 2 bases from V and 1 base from J, with 8 bases in between. The CDR3 runs to 15 residues. Germline V gene data show CDR1 as KGHDR and CDR2 as SFDVKD. CDR3 in DNA: TGTGCCACCAGTGATTCCGGGACTTCTGGAAACACCATATATTTT. Translated, it gives CATSDSGTSGNTIYF.

The chain joins TRBV18 to TRBJ1-2, with TRBD1 as a possible D gene (5 bases). The V end lost 4 bases, the J end lost 4 bases, and 7 bases lay between the germline ends. Germline-derived CDR1 and CDR2 are KGHSH and LQKENI. This CDR3 has 12 residues. CDR3 sequence: CASSQGTYGYTF. The CDR3, as DNA: TGTGCCAGCTCACAGGGGACCTATGGCTACACCTTC.

This rearrangement joins TRBV5-8 to TRBJ1-2, with 7 bases fitting TRBD1. The germline V gene has CDR1 SGHTS and CDR2 YDEGEE. The CDR3 loop spans 17 amino acids. The trim removed 1 base at V and 2 bases at J, leaving 11 bases unmatched. CDR3: CASSLWTGWSQNYGYTF. DNA of the CDR3: TGTGCCAGCAGCTTGTGGACAGGTTGGTCACAGAACTATGGCTACACCTTC.

This chain uses TRBV18 with TRBJ1-1; D is ambiguous. Germline-derived CDR1 and CDR2 are KGHSH and LQKENI. The CDR3 extends over 14 amino acids. The V end was cut by 0 bases, the J end by 4 bases, with 9 bases between. Here the CDR3 reads CASSPPTAGTEAFF. Here the CDR3 DNA reads TGTGCCAGCTCACCACCGACGGCAGGCACTGAAGCTTTCTTT.

The chain couples TRBV3-1 (or the pseudogene TRBV3-2) to TRBJ2-2; TRBD2 aligns across 8 bases. Unmatched junction bases numbered 12, after V lost 4 bases and J lost 5 bases. The CDR3 sequence is 17 residues long. Germline assignment: CDR1 LGHDT and CDR2 YNNKEL (reference sequence). This chain's CDR3 is CASSPTGTSRVTGELFF. The CDR3 DNA reads as TGTGCCAGCAGCCCAACTGGGACTAGTAGAGTAACCGGGGAGCTGTTTTTT.

CDR3 residues: CATKGGAEETQYF. As DNA, the CDR3 is TGTGCCACCAAGGGAGGGGCCGAAGAGACCCAGTACTTC. V gene TRBV24-1 combines with J gene TRBJ2-5, with 7 bases aligning to TRBD2. CDR1 KGHDR and CDR2 SFDVKD come from the germline V gene. The CDR3 contains 13 residues. Losses at the gene ends were 8 bases for V and 3 bases for J; bases not matched to a gene: 5.